Given below is one T cell receptor beta chain in context. Patients in Seattle were enrolled during active infection, then followed longitudinally. These data belong to a study of blood T cell repertoires in COVID-19. For the study at large: COVID-19 samples, acute and convalescent, were from the United States, Italy and Spain. Nucleic acid was either cDNA or gDNA, and it came from T cells, B-cell-depleted T cells, or PBMCs.

Germline V gene data show CDR1 as SQVTM and CDR2 as ANQGSEA. Unmatched junction bases numbered 6, after V lost 3 bases and J lost 4 bases. The CDR3 sequence is 14 residues long. Under the authors' procedure: Researchers report that nucleated cell counts were estimated from reference gene primer amplification. The repertoire was sequenced with immunoSEQ multiplex PCR; TCRdb's copy has only in-frame clones and lacks some. V, J and clone size derive from that table, while D and trimming were established from the DNA sequence. This table has over 55,000 clones, 65% to 90% appearing once. This receptor was identified in a man aged 45 to 65 with COVID-19, enrolled during active disease. V gene TRBV29-1 combines with J gene TRBJ2-1, with 7 bases that match TRBD2. Sequenced sample: peripheral blood. The CDR3 loop is CSVESSGRYNEQFF. In DNA, the CDR3 is TGCAGCGTTGAGTCTAGCGGACGATACAATGAGCAGTTCTTC.